The 29 T cell receptor beta chains given below trace back to one sample, sequenced in a study of vaccination and CD4 T cells after COVID-19. With the Oncomine TCR Beta short-read assay, DNA from cultured CD4+ T cells was sequenced. TCRdb re-called the PCR reads through MiXCR, storing one row per CDR3 protein. The sample shows approximately 11,000 distinct CDR3 sequences, about three quarters of them seen only once. The antigens for these receptors are not known. Treatment described: roughly ten-day PBMC culture with coronavirus spike peptide pools or control peptides (ViraFEST assay). The sequenced sample consisted of CD4+ T cells from blood, cultured in vitro. The receptors come from a human donor who had recovered from COVID-19.

This chain joins TRBV2 and TRBJ2-3, with D perhaps TRBD2 (6 bases). Germline V gene lookup returns CDR1 SNHLY and CDR2 FYNNEI. Trimming shortened V by 8 bases and J by 2 bases, and 20 bases separated the two germline ends. There are 16 residues in the CDR3. CDR3 loop: CASPGGGGGYTDTQYF. For the CDR3, the DNA is TGTGCCAGCCCTGGAGGTGGGGGAGGTTACACAGATACGCAGTATTTT.

V gene TRBV12-3 or TRBV12-4 combines with J gene TRBJ1-1; 7 bases line up with TRBD1. Trimming at V came to 8 bases and at J to 1 base, leaving 4 bases not matched to a gene. The CDR3 is 13 residues long. The CDR3 loop reads CASGGTANTEAFF. DNA for the CDR3: TGTGCCAGCGGCGGGACAGCGAACACTGAAGCTTTCTTT.

This clonotype was observed a few times. The chain has TRBV7-2 and TRBJ2-5; D may be TRBD1 (5 bases). The ends were cut back, 2 bases at V and 5 bases at J, with 12 bases in the middle. Germline lookup yields CDR1 SGHTA and CDR2 FQGNSA. The length of the CDR3 is 14 residues. The CDR3 DNA reads TGTGCCAGCAGCTTACCAGGGTTTAGGGAGACCCAGTACTTC. Its translation: CASSLPGFRETQYF.

The chain employs TRBV6-2 or TRBV6-3 and TRBJ2-3; 7 bases fit TRBD2. The CDR3 sequence is 15 residues long. V dropped 7 bases and J dropped 7; count of bases not matched to a gene: 14. CDR1 is MNHEY, CDR2 SVGEGT, per germline. CDR3 DNA sequence: TGTGCCAGCACCCCCGGGACTACCCCACAGAATACGCAGTATTTT. It encodes CASTPGTTPQNTQYF.

The chain uses TRBV11-2 and TRBJ2-2; tentatively, D is TRBD1 or TRBD2 (6 bases each). V shed 5 bases and J shed 5 bases, with 12 bases lying between them. Germline-derived CDR1 and CDR2 are SGHAT and FQNNGV. CDR3 length: 14 residues. Here the CDR3 DNA reads TGTGCCAGCAGCCCTAGAGGGGGGACCGGGGAGCTGTTTTTT. Its translation: CASSPRGGTGELFF.

This clonotype appeared a single time. The V and J genes are TRBV28 and TRBJ1-3, with a possible D match to TRBD1 (6 bases). The germline V gene encodes CDR1 MDHEN and CDR2 SYDVKM. The CDR3 consists of 15 residues. Trimming removed 3 bases from V and 0 bases from J, with 9 bases in between. CDR3 nucleotides: TGTGCCAGCAGTTTGCAAGGGGGCTCTGGAAACACCATATATTTT. Encoded protein: CASSLQGGSGNTIYF.

The chain employs TRBV15 and TRBJ1-3; TRBD1 aligns across 8 bases. From germline, CDR1 is LNHNV and CDR2 YYDKDF (reference sequence). The CDR3 contains 14 residues. V shed 5 bases, J shed 4 bases, and the junction held 4 bases outside the gene matches. CDR3 region: CATSRTGRGNTIYF. CDR3 bases: TGTGCCACCAGCCGGACAGGGCGCGGAAACACCATATATTTT. The full variable domain, in which reference TRBV15 and TRBJ1-3 provide the parts outside the CDR3, is DAMVIQNPRYQVTQFGKPVTLSCSQTLNHNVMYWYQQKSSQAPKLLFHYYDKDFNNEADTPDNFQSRRPNTSFCFLDIRSPGLGDTAMYLCATSRTGRGNTIYFGEGSWLTVV.

This clonotype was recorded a few times. The rearrangement joins TRBV6-5 to TRBJ2-7; the D gene could be TRBD1 or TRBD2 (6 bases each). The CDR3 is 14 amino acids. Trimming pared 4 bases from V and 6 bases from J, leaving 16 bases between. Germline-derived CDR1 and CDR2 are MNHEY and SVGAGI. The CDR3 region is CASSSGGRPTEQYF. In DNA, the CDR3 is TGTGCCAGCAGTTCCGGGGGCCGACCGACCGAGCAGTACTTC.

By share of the sample, this clonotype is medium-sized. The V call is TRBV6-1, the J call TRBJ1-2; D is unclear. This CDR3 has 15 residues. V dropped 5 bases and J dropped 8 bases, with 21 bases sitting between them. Germline CDR1 reads MNHNS; CDR2 reads SASEGT. The CDR3 sequence: CASSPSAGVLRGYTF. The CDR3 nucleotides are TGTGCCAGCAGTCCCTCCGCCGGGGTGTTACGGGGCTACACCTTC.

This clonotype was observed a few times. This rearrangement joins TRBV20-1 to TRBJ2-3, with 7 positions matching TRBD2. The V and J ends lost 6 bases and 0 bases, in that order; junction bases with no gene match: 15. There are 17 residues in the CDR3. Germline CDR1 DFQATT, CDR2 SNEGSKA (reference sequence). The CDR3 sequence: CSAARAGSTPSTDTQYF. In DNA form, the CDR3 reads TGCAGTGCGGCCCGAGCGGGGTCAACTCCTAGCACAGATACGCAGTATTTT.

The chain is built from TRBV28 and TRBJ2-3; D unresolved. The length of the CDR3 is 16 residues. Per germline, CDR1 MDHEN and CDR2 SYDVKM. Trimming shortened V by 5 bases and J by 0 bases, and 15 bases separated the two germline ends. The CDR3 sequence is CASSPAGRLSTDTQYF. CDR3 coding DNA: TGTGCCAGCAGTCCGGCTGGACGGTTAAGCACAGATACGCAGTATTTT.

V and J are TRBV7-2 and TRBJ2-4; TRBD1 matches 9 bases. This CDR3 has 16 residues. Germline CDR1 reads SGHTA; CDR2 reads FQGNSA. Losses at the gene ends were 5 bases for V and 6 bases for J; bases not matched to a gene: 11. The CDR3 protein is CASSPGQGRATNIQYF. Written as DNA, the CDR3 is TGTGCCAGCAGCCCGGGACAGGGAAGAGCTACAAACATTCAGTACTTC.

The DNA for the CDR3 is TGTGCCAGCAGTTTAGGGACCGGGGAGCTGTTTTTT. This sequence encodes CASSLGTGELFF. This chain uses TRBV12-3 or TRBV12-4 with TRBJ2-2; D uncertain. The CDR3 loop spans 12 amino acids. V shed 1 base and J shed 5 bases, with 2 bases lying between them.

The chain uses TRBV10-3 and TRBJ2-7, with TRBD1 identical over 10 bases. CDR3 length: 15 amino acids. Germline CDR1 is ENHRY and CDR2 is SYGVKD. The V gene end was trimmed by 7 bases and the J gene end by 0 bases; junction bases not matched to a gene: 6. This chain's CDR3 is CAINAGTGASYEQYF. CDR3 DNA: TGTGCCATCAATGCCGGGACAGGGGCCTCCTACGAGCAGTACTTC.

The chain couples TRBV4-2 to TRBJ1-6, with D unclear. In germline, CDR1 is LGHNA, CDR2 YNFKEQ. CDR3 size: 15 residues. The V end was cut by 1 base, the J end by 5 bases, with 9 bases between. The CDR3: CASSQVQEDNSPLHF. CDR3 in DNA: TGTGCCAGCAGCCAAGTCCAGGAAGATAATTCACCCCTCCACTTT.

The chain links TRBV24-1 to TRBJ1-5; D not resolved. The CDR3 is made up of 16 amino acids. CDR1 and CDR2 from the germline V gene are KGHDR and SFDVKD. Trimming pared 3 bases from V and 5 bases from J, leaving 16 bases between. The CDR3 DNA reads TGTGCCACCAGTGATGGCGGGGAGGGAGTTTATCAGCCCCAGCATTTT. It encodes CATSDGGEGVYQPQHF.

V is TRBV10-3 and J is TRBJ1-1, with 7 bases aligning to TRBD1. The V and J ends lost 4 bases and 6 bases, in that order; junction bases with no gene match: 8. The CDR3 length is 14 residues. Per the germline V gene, CDR1 is ENHRY and CDR2 is SYGVKD. The CDR3 sequence is CAISAGTASAEAFF. The DNA of the CDR3 is TGTGCCATCAGTGCCGGGACAGCCAGCGCTGAAGCTTTCTTT.

The rearrangement joins TRBV28 to TRBJ2-3; D possibly corresponds to TRBD1 (5 bases). Germline CDR1 reads MDHEN; CDR2 reads SYDVKM. Trimming cost V 0 bases and J 1 base, with 11 bases left between them. This CDR3 spans 16 amino acids. Written as DNA, the CDR3 is TGTGCCAGCAGTTTATGGGGGCTTGGTGGCACAGATACGCAGTATTTT. Encoded protein: CASSLWGLGGTDTQYF.

The V call is TRBV20-1, the J call TRBJ1-1; D is ambiguous. This CDR3 has 14 amino acids. Germline CDR1 is DFQATT and CDR2 is SNEGSKA (reference sequence). V lost 6 bases, J lost 1 base, and 15 bases lay in between. CDR3 sequence: CSAGAEGGNTEAFF. The CDR3 bases are TGCAGTGCGGGAGCCGAGGGAGGGAACACTGAAGCTTTCTTT.

The count of this clonotype is one. This chain uses TRBV20-1 with TRBJ2-2, with 8 bases aligning to TRBD1. Per the germline V gene, CDR1 is DFQATT and CDR2 is SNEGSKA (reference sequence). This CDR3 is built from 14 residues. V shed 0 bases, J shed 7 bases, and the junction held 4 bases outside the gene matches. CDR3 nucleotide sequence: TGCAGTGCTAGAGATCAGACAGGGGTCGGGGAGCTGTTTTTT. Protein product: CSARDQTGVGELFF.

This clonotype was observed a single time. The rearrangement joins TRBV10-3 to TRBJ2-1, with TRBD2 matching 16 bases. The CDR3 is 18 residues long. Per the germline V gene, CDR1 is ENHRY and CDR2 is SYGVKD. V lost 8 bases, J lost 0 bases, and 7 bases stayed unmatched. This CDR3 is CAIGGGTSGGVSYNEQFF. CDR3 DNA sequence: TGTGCCATCGGAGGGGGGACTAGCGGGGGGGTCTCCTACAATGAGCAGTTCTTC.

The chain links TRBV24-1 to TRBJ1-1; 8 positions match TRBD1. The CDR3 has 13 amino acids. CDR1 and CDR2 (germline): KGHDR, SFDVKD. V lost 7 bases, J lost 10 bases, and 10 bases stayed unmatched. CDR3 coding DNA: TGTGCCACCAGCCTAACAGGGACAGGAGCAGCTTTCTTT. It is translated as CATSLTGTGAAFF.

The rearrangement uses TRBV5-1 and TRBJ2-1; 7 bases fit TRBD1. This CDR3 is built from 15 residues. Germline V lookup: CDR1 SGHRS, CDR2 YFSETQ. Trimming removed 3 bases from V and 8 bases from J; junction bases left unmatched: 11. In DNA form, the CDR3 reads TGCGCCAGCAGCTCCCAGACAGGGCGGAACGATGAGCAGTTCTTC. It is translated as CASSSQTGRNDEQFF.

The V call is TRBV5-1, the J call TRBJ2-3; no definite D call. The germline V gene encodes CDR1 SGHRS and CDR2 YFSETQ. The CDR3 is 13 residues long. V was cut by 2 bases and J by 0 bases, with 4 bases left in between. The CDR3 region is CASSLGSTDTQYF. The CDR3 nucleotides read TGCGCCAGCAGCTTAGGGAGCACAGATACGCAGTATTTT.

The V gene is TRBV2, the J gene TRBJ1-6; TRBD1 might be the D (5 bases). The germline gives CDR1 SNHLY, CDR2 FYNNEI. Between the trimmed V and J ends, which lost 0 bases and 16 bases, there was a span of 13 bases. CDR3 size: 13 residues. The CDR3 region is CASSEAPGDKLHF. CDR3 nucleotide sequence: TGTGCCAGCAGTGAAGCCCCGGGGGATAAGCTCCACTTT.

This clonotype was seen a few times. The V gene is TRBV27, the J gene TRBJ1-6; D might be TRBD1 (5 bases). V lost 4 bases and J lost 0, with 19 bases in between. Germline CDR1 is MNHEY and CDR2 is SMNVEV (reference sequence). There are 19 residues in the CDR3. This CDR3 reads CASSYSVPLGASYNSPLHF. Written as DNA, the CDR3 is TGTGCCAGCAGTTATAGTGTTCCCCTTGGGGCCTCCTATAATTCACCCCTCCACTTT.

This clonotype was seen a handful of times. The chain recombines TRBV10-3 with TRBJ2-7; D is unresolved. Per germline, CDR1 ENHRY and CDR2 SYGVKD. V was pared by 6 bases and J by 3 bases, with 9 bases between. The CDR3 consists of 12 residues. This chain's CDR3 is CAISAGRYEQYF. As DNA, the CDR3 is TGTGCCATCAGCGCCGGGCGCTACGAGCAGTACTTC.

V usage is TRBV6-2 or TRBV6-3 and J usage is TRBJ2-7; 7 nucleotides agree with TRBD2. Germline V gene lookup returns CDR1 MNHEY and CDR2 SVGEGT. The CDR3 runs to 15 residues. V shed 2 bases and J 1 base; nucleotides not matched to a gene: 5. The CDR3 reads CASSYRGSGSYEQYF. The CDR3 bases are TGTGCCAGCAGTTACCGGGGTAGCGGGTCCTACGAGCAGTACTTC.

This rearrangement joins TRBV5-4 to TRBJ2-5; no clear D. V shed 0 bases and J shed 0 bases, with 6 bases lying between them. CDR3 length: 14 residues. Germline V gene sequence: CDR1 SGHNT, CDR2 YYREEE (reference sequence). The CDR3 nucleotides are TGTGCCAGCAGCTTGGGGTTAAACCAAGAGACCCAGTACTTC. Protein sequence: CASSLGLNQETQYF.